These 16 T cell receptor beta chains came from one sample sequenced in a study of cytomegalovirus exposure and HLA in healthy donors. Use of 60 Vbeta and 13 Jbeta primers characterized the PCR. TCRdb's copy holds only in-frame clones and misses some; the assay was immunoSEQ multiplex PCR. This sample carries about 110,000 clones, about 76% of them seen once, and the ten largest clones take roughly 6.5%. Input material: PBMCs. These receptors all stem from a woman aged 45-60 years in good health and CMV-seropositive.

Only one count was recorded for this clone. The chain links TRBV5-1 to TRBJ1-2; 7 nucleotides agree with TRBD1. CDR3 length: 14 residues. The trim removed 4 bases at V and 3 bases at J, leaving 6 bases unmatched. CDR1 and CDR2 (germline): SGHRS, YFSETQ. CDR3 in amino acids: CASSQGQQYYGYTF. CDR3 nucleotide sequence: TGCGCCAGCAGCCAGGGACAGCAATACTATGGCTACACCTTC.

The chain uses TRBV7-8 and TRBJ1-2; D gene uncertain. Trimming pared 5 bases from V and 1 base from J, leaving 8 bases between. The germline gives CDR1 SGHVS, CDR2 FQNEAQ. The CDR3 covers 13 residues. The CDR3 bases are TGTGCCAGCAGCCCCCAGGTTAACTATGGCTACACCTTC. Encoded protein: CASSPQVNYGYTF.

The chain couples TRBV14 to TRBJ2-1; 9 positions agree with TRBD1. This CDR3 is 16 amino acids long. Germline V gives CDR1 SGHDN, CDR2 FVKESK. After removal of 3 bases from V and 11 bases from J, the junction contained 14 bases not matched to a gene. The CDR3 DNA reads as TGTGCCAGCAGCCATCGCGGGACAGGGACTGCAATGAAGCAGTTCTTC. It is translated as CASSHRGTGTAMKQFF. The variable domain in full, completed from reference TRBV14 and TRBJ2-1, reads EAGVTQFPSHSVIEKGQTVTLRCDPISGHDNLYWYRRVMGKEIKFLLHFVKESKQDESGMPNNRFLAERTGGTYSTLKVQPAELEDSGVYFCASSHRGTGTAMKQFFGPGTRLTVL.

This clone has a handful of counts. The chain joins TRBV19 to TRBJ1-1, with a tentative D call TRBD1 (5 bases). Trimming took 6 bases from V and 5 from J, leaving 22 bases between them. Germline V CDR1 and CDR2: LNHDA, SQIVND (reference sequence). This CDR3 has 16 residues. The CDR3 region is CASRGGGGLGRTEAFF. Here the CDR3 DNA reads TGTGCCAGTAGGGGGGGTGGCGGGCTGGGAAGGACTGAAGCTTTCTTT.

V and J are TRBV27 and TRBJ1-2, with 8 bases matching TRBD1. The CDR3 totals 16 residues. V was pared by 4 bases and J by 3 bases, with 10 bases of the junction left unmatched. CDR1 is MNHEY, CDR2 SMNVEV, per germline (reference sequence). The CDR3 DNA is TGTGCCAGCAGTTCGCTAATAGGACAGGGTTACTATGGCTACACCTTC. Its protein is CASSSLIGQGYYGYTF.

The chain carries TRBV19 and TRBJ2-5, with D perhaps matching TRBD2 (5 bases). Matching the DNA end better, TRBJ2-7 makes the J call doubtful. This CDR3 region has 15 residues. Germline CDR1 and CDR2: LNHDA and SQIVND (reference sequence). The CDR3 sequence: CASSIDPYGDYEQYF. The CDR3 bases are TGTGCCAGTAGTATAGATCCCTACGGGGATTACGAGCAGTACTTC.

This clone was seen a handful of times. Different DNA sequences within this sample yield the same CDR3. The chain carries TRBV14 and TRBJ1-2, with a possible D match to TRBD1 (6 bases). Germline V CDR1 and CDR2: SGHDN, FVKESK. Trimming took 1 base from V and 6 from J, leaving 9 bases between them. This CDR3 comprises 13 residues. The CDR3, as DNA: TGTGCCAGCAGCCAAGCAGGGGTTCATGGCTACACCTTC. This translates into CASSQAGVHGYTF.

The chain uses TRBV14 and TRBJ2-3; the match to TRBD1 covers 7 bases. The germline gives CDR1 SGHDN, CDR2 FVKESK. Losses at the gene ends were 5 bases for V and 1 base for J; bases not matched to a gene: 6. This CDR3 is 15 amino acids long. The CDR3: CASSNRQGGTDTQYF. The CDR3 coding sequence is TGTGCCAGCAGCAACCGACAGGGAGGCACAGATACGCAGTATTTT.

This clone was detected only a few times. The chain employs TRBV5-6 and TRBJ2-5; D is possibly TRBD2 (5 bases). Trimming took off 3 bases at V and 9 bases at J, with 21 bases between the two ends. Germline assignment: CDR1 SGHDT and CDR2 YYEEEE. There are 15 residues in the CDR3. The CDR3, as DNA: TGTGCCAGCAGCTCCTATCCCCCCTCCCAGAGGGCCCAGTACTTC. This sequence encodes CASSSYPPSQRAQYF.

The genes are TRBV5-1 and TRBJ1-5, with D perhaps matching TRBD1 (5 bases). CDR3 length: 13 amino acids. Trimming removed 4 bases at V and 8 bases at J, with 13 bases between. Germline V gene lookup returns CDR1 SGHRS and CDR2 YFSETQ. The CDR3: CASSLLGGEPQHF. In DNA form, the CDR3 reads TGCGCCAGCAGCCTGTTGGGGGGAGAGCCCCAGCATTTT.

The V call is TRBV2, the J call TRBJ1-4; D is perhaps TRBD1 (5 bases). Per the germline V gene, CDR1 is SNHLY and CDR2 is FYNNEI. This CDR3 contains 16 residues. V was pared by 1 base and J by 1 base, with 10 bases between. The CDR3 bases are TGTGCCAGCAGTGAAGTCGGCGGGGGAACTAATGAAAAACTGTTTTTT. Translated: CASSEVGGGTNEKLFF.

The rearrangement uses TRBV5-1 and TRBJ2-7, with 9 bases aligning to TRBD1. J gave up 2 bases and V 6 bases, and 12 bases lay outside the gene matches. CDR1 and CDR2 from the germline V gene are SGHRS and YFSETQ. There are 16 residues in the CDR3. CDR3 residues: CASTSTRQGDPYEQYF. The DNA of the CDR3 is TGCGCCAGCACTTCTACGCGACAGGGGGACCCCTACGAGCAGTACTTC.

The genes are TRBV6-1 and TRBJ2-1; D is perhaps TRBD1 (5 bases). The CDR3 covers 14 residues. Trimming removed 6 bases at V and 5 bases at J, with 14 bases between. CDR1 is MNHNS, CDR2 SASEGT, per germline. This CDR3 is CASSPTTGNNEQFF. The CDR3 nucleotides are TGTGCCAGCAGCCCCACCACAGGAAACAATGAGCAGTTCTTC.

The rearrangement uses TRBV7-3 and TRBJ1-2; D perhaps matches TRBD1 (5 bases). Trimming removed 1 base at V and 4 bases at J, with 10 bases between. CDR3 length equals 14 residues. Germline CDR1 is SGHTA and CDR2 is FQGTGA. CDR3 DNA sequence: TGTGCCAGCAGCTTAAACCCCGGGGGCTATGGCTACACCTTC. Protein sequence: CASSLNPGGYGYTF.

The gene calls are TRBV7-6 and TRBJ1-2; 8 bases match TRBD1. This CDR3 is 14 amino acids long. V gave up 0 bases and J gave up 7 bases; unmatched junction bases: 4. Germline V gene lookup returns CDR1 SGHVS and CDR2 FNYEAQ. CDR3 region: CASSLAGTGRGYTF. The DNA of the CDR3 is TGTGCCAGCAGCTTAGCCGGGACAGGTCGTGGCTACACCTTC.

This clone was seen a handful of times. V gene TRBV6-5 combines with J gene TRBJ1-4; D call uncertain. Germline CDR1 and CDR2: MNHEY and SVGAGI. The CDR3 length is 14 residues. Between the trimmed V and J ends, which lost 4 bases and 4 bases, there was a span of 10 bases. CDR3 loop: CASSSSFYNEKLFF. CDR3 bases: TGTGCCAGCAGTTCGTCGTTTTATAATGAAAAACTGTTTTTT.